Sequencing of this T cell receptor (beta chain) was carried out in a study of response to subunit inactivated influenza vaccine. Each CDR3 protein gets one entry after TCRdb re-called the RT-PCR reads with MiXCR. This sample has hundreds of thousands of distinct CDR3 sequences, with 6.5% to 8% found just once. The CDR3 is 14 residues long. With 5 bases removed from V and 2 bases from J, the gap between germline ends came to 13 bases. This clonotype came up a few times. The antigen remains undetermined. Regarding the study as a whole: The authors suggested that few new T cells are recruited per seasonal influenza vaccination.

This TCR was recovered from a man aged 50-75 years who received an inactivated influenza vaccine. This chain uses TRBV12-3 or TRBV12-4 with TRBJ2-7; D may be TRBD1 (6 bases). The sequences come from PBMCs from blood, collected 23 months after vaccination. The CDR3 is CASSLQTGAYEQYF. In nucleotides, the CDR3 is TGTGCCAGCAGTCTCCAGACAGGTGCCTACGAGCAGTACTTC.